Shown below are 9 T cell receptor beta chains from a single sample sequenced in a study of T-cell reconstitution after alpha-beta-depleted transplantation in children. Library preparation (for TCRbeta) was performed with unique molecular identifiers. TCRdb reprocessed the PCR reads with MiXCR, giving one entry per CDR3 protein. This table holds nearly 350,000 distinct CDR3 sequences, roughly 15% found once. Sequenced here: PBMCs, mostly from graft donor cells, sampled 360 days after TCRalphabeta/CD19-depleted stem cell transplant. These receptors were taken from a male patient aged 2-15 years who had a stem cell transplant for acute lymphoblastic leukemia, so the T cells may come from the graft donor.

This clonotype has only a few counts. The V gene is TRBV12-3 or TRBV12-4, the J gene TRBJ2-7; D call uncertain. The CDR3 length is 15 residues. Deletions cut 6 bases from V and 2 bases from J, with 17 bases between. The CDR3 loop reads CASSEDRLGTYEQYF. The CDR3 region has the DNA TGTGCCAGCAGCGAGGACCGGCTGGGAACCTACGAGCAGTACTTC.

This clonotype appeared a few times. V gene TRBV5-1 combines with J gene TRBJ1-1, with a tentative D call TRBD1 (5 bases). CDR3 length: 13 residues. Germline CDR1 is SGHRS and CDR2 is YFSETQ. Trimming stripped 4 bases from V and 5 bases from J, with 12 bases between. The CDR3 DNA follows: TGCGCCAGCAGCCAGGGCCTCGGGACTGAAGCTTTCTTT. It is translated as CASSQGLGTEAFF. Full variable domain (outside the CDR3, taken from reference TRBV5-1 and TRBJ1-1): KAGVTQTPRYLIKTRGQQVTLSCSPISGHRSVSWYQQTPGQGLQFLFEYFSETQRNKGNFPGRFSGRQFSNSRSEMNVSTLELGDSALYLCASSQGLGTEAFFGQGTRLTVV.

This chain uses TRBV3-1 with TRBJ2-1; tentative D call: TRBD2 (6 bases). CDR1 is LGHDT, CDR2 YNNKEL, per germline (reference sequence). The CDR3 loop spans 16 amino acids. Trimming cost V 1 base and J 9 bases, with 19 bases left between them. CDR3 sequence (DNA): TGTGCCAGCAGCCAAGCGGGAACTAGCCTATATAGTGAGCAGTTCTTC. Translated: CASSQAGTSLYSEQFF.

This clonotype was found a few times. An end of the junction does not agree with germline; a read error may underlie this. The J gene is TRBJ2-7, the V gene TRBV7-7; D remains ambiguous. The germline gives CDR1 SSHAT, CDR2 FNYEAQ (reference sequence). The CDR3 is made up of 13 amino acids. The DNA for the CDR3 is TGTGCTAGCAGCTTATCCCCAGTCCACGAGCAGTACTTC. Translation: CASSLSPVHEQYF. The full variable domain, in which reference TRBV7-7 and TRBJ2-7 provide the parts outside the CDR3, is GAGVSQSPRYKVTKRGQDVTLRCDPISSHATLYWYQQALGQGPEFLTYFNYEAQPDKSGLPSDRFSAERPEGSISTLTIQRTEQRDSAMYRCASSLSPVHEQYFGPGTRLTVT.

V is TRBV4-1 and J is TRBJ2-7, with 7 bases identical to TRBD2. Trimming removed 1 base from V and 3 bases from J; junction bases left unmatched: 6. The CDR3 totals 15 residues. Germline V gives CDR1 MGHRA, CDR2 YSYEKL. The CDR3, as DNA: TGCGCCAGCAGCCAAGGGGCGGGAGCCTTCTACGAGCAGTACTTC. This gives the protein CASSQGAGAFYEQYF.

In its sample, this clonotype was seen a few times. The chain combines TRBV3-1 with TRBJ1-1, with D unresolved. Trimming took 1 base from V and 1 from J, leaving 7 bases between them. CDR1 LGHDT and CDR2 YNNKEL come from the germline V gene (reference sequence). This CDR3 is 14 amino acids long. The CDR3 DNA follows: TGTGCCAGCAGCCAAGTGTCCCGGAACACTGAAGCTTTCTTT. Translated, it gives CASSQVSRNTEAFF.

This chain joins TRBV5-1 and TRBJ2-3; TRBD1 matches at 9 bases. J was trimmed by 7 bases and V by 0 bases; bases with no gene match: 3. Germline assignment: CDR1 SGHRS and CDR2 YFSETQ. The CDR3 has 14 amino acids. As DNA, the CDR3 is TGCGCCAGCAGCTTGGACAGGGGGCAAAATACGCAGTATTTT. This encodes CASSLDRGQNTQYF.

This rearrangement joins TRBV20-1 to TRBJ2-1; TRBD2 matches at 9 bases. J gave up 4 bases and V 5 bases, and 6 bases lay outside the gene matches. Germline assignment: CDR1 DFQATT and CDR2 SNEGSKA (reference sequence). The CDR3 is 14 amino acids. CDR3 amino acids: CSALSGRRYNEQFF. The DNA for the CDR3 is TGCAGTGCTCTGAGCGGGAGGAGGTACAATGAGCAGTTCTTC.

The chain uses TRBV28 and TRBJ2-2, with 7 bases aligning to TRBD2. With 3 bases clipped from V and 4 bases from J, the junction kept 8 bases outside the gene matches. The length of the CDR3 is 16 residues. CDR1 is MDHEN and CDR2 is SYDVKM in the germline V gene. The CDR3 DNA is TGTGCCAGCAGTTTTCTACGCGGGAGTCCCACCGGGGAGCTGTTTTTT. It encodes CASSFLRGSPTGELFF. Full variable domain (outside the CDR3, taken from reference TRBV28 and TRBJ2-2): DVKVTQSSRYLVKRTGEKVFLECVQDMDHENMFWYRQDPGLGLRLIYFSYDVKMKEKGDIPEGYSVSREKKERFSLILESASTNQTSMYLCASSFLRGSPTGELFFGEGSRLTVL.